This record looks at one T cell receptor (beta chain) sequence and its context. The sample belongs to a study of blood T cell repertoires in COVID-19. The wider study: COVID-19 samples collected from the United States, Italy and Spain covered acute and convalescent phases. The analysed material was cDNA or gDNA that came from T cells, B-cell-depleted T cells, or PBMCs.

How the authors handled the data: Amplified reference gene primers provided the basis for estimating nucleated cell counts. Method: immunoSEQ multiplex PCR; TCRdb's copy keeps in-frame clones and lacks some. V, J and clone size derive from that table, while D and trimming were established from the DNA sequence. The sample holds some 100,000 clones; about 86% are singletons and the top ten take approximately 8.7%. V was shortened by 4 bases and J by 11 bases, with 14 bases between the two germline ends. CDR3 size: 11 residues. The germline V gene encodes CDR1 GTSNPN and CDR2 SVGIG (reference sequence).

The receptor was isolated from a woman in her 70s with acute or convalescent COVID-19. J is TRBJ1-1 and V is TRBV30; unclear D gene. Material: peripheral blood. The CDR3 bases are TGTGCCTGGAACGTTAGAGACGGGGCTTTCTTT. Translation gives CAWNVRDGAFF.